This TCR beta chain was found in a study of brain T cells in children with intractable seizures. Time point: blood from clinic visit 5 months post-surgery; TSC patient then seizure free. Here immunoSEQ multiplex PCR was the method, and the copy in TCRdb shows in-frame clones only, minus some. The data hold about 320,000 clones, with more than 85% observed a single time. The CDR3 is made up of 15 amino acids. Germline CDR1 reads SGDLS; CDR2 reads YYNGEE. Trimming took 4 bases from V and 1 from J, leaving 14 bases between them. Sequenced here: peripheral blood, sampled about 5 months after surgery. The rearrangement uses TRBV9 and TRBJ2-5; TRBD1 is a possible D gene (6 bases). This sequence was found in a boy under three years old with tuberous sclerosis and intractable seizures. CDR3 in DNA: TGTGCCAGCAGCCCACAGGGCTCCTTCCAAGAGACCCAGTACTTC. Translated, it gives CASSPQGSFQETQYF.